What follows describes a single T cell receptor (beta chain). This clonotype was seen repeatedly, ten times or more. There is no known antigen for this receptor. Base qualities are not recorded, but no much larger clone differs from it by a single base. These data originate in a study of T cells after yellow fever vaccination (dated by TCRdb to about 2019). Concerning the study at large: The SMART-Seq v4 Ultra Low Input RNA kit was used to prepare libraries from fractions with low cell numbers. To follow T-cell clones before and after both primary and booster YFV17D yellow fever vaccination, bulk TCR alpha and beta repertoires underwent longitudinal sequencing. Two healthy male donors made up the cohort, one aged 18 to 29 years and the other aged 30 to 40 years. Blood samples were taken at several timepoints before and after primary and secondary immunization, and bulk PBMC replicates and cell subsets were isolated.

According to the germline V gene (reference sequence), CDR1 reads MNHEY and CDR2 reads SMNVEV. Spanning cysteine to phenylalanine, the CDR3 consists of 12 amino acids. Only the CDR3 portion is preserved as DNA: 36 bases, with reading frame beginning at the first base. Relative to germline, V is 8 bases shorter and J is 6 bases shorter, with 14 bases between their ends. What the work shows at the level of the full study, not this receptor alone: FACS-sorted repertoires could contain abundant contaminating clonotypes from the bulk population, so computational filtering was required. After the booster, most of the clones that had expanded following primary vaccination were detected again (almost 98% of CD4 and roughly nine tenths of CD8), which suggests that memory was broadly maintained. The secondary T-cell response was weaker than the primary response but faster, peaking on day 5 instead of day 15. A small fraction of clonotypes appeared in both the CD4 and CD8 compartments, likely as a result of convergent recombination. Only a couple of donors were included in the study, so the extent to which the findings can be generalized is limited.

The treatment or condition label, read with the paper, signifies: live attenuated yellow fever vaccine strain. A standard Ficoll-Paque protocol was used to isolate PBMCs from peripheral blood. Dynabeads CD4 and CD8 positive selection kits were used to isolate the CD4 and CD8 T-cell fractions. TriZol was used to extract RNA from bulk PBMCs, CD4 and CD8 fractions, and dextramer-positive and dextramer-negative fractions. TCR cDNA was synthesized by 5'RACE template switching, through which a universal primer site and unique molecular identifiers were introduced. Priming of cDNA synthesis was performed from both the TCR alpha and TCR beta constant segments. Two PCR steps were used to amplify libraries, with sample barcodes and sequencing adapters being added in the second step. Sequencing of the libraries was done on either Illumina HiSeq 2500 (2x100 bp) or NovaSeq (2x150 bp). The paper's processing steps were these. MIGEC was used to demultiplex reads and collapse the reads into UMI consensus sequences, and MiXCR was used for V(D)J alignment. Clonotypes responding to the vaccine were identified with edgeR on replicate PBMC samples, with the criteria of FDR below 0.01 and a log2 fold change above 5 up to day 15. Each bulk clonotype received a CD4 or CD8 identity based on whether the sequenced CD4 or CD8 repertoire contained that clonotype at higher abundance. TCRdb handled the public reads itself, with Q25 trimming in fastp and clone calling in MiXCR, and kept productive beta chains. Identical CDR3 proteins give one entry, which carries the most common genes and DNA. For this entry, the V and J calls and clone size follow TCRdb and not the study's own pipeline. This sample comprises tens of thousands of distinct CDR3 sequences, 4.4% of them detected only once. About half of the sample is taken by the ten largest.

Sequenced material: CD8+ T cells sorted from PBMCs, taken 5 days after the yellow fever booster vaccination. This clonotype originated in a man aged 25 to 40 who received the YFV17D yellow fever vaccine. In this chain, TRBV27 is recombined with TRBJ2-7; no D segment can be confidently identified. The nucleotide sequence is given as TGTGCCAGCCTTGCTAGTAGCACCGAGCAGTACTTC. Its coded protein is CASLASSTEQYF.